A single sample is the source of the 22 T cell receptor beta chains below, sequenced in a study of blood T cell repertoires in COVID-19. TCRdb keeps only in-frame clones here, not all; method: immunoSEQ multiplex PCR. In the table there are fewer than 300,000 clones, approximately 90% of which are singletons. Source material: peripheral blood. These receptors were obtained from a man under 40 with acute or convalescent COVID-19.

This clone appeared a single time. The chain employs TRBV5-1 and TRBJ2-2; 9 bases agree with TRBD1. V was clipped by 2 bases and J by 3 bases; unmatched bases: 5. CDR1 is SGHRS, CDR2 YFSETQ, per germline. CDR3 length equals 16 residues. CDR3 nucleotides: TGCGCCAGCAGCTTAAGGGGACAGGGTCACACCGGGGAGCTGTTTTTT. Protein sequence: CASSLRGQGHTGELFF.

V usage is TRBV5-8 and J usage is TRBJ1-5; D is unresolved. The CDR3 loop spans 15 amino acids. Germline values: CDR1 SGHTS, CDR2 YDEGEE. Deletions cut 4 bases from V and 0 bases from J, with 11 bases between. The DNA for the CDR3 is TGTGCCAGCAGCCGCGGGGAGTATAGCAATCAGCCCCAGCATTTT. This encodes CASSRGEYSNQPQHF.

CDR3: CASSQRGGNNSPLHF. CDR3 sequence (DNA): TGTGCCAGCAGCCAGCGGGGGGGCAATAATTCACCCCTCCACTTT. The chain links TRBV9 to TRBJ1-6; maybe TRBD1 (6 bases). This CDR3 spans 15 amino acids. V lost 4 bases and J lost 5, with 13 bases in between. Germline-derived CDR1 and CDR2 are SGDLS and YYNGEE.

The rearrangement links TRBV7-9 to TRBJ2-5, with TRBD1 identical over 8 bases. V shed 3 bases and J 0 bases; nucleotides not matched to a gene: 3. This CDR3 has 15 amino acids. The germline CDR1 and CDR2 sequences are SEHNR and FQNEAQ (reference sequence). The CDR3 DNA sequence: TGTGCCAGCAGCTTGGGGACAGGCCACCAAGAGACCCAGTACTTC. Protein: CASSLGTGHQETQYF.

The chain is built from TRBV29-1 and TRBJ1-4; a possible D gene is TRBD1 (6 bases). CDR1 is SQVTM and CDR2 is ANQGSEA in the germline V gene. The CDR3 is made up of 15 amino acids. V was clipped by 5 bases and J by 0 bases, with 13 bases between them. Here the CDR3 reads CSVLPKGATNEKLFF. DNA for the CDR3: TGCAGCGTTCTTCCGAAGGGGGCAACTAATGAAAAACTGTTTTTT. The whole variable domain, filled in from reference TRBV29-1 and TRBJ1-4, reads SAVISQKPSRDICQRGTSLTIQCQVDSQVTMMFWYRQQPGQSLTLIATANQGSEATYESGFVIDKFPISRPNLTFSTLTVSNMSPEDSSIYLCSVLPKGATNEKLFFGSGTQLSVL.

The chain carries TRBV24-1 and TRBJ2-1; 8 bases line up with TRBD1. Germline values: CDR1 KGHDR, CDR2 SFDVKD. V gave up 2 bases and J gave up 9 bases; unmatched junction bases: 8. The length of the CDR3 is 15 residues. CDR3: CATSDSTGALSEQFF. In DNA, the CDR3 is TGTGCCACCAGTGATTCGACAGGGGCATTGAGTGAGCAGTTCTTC.

This CDR3 reads CASSLNRGMNTEAFF. The CDR3 DNA follows: TGCGCCAGCAGCTTAAACAGGGGTATGAACACTGAAGCTTTCTTT. The gene calls are TRBV5-1 and TRBJ1-1; 7 bases are a match to TRBD1. Trimming took 2 bases from V and 0 from J; bases not matched to a gene: 4. Germline V gene lookup returns CDR1 SGHRS and CDR2 YFSETQ. This CDR3 spans 15 amino acids.

The genes are TRBV3-1 (or the pseudogene TRBV3-2) and TRBJ1-4, with TRBD1 matching over 9 bases. V trimming: 4 bases; J trimming: 8 bases; junction bases outside the gene matches: 8. The germline V gene has CDR1 LGHDT and CDR2 YNNKEL (reference sequence). There are 15 residues in the CDR3. DNA for the CDR3: TGTGCCAGCAGCCCTTGGACAGGGGCCGGGGAAAAACTGTTTTTT. Translating it yields CASSPWTGAGEKLFF.

The rearrangement joins TRBV10-3 to TRBJ2-7; maybe TRBD1 (5 bases). Trimming removed 3 bases at V and 2 bases at J, with 11 bases between. CDR1 and CDR2 from the germline V gene are ENHRY and SYGVKD. This CDR3 has 14 amino acids. The CDR3 DNA reads as TGTGCCATCAGTGACAGGGTAGGGGCCTACGAGCAGTACTTC. Its protein is CAISDRVGAYEQYF.

The J gene is TRBJ2-1, the V gene TRBV9; TRBD1 is a possible D gene (6 bases). V lost 4 bases and J 7 bases, leaving 21 bases between the germline ends. The CDR3 has 16 residues. Germline CDR1 reads SGDLS; CDR2 reads YYNGEE. CDR3 amino acids: CASSPAPQGRRNEQFF. The CDR3, as DNA: TGTGCCAGCAGCCCCGCTCCCCAGGGGCGTCGGAATGAGCAGTTCTTC.

The V call is TRBV6-5, the J call TRBJ2-7; 7 bases fit TRBD2. Germline V gene sequence: CDR1 MNHEY, CDR2 SVGAGI. V lost 8 bases to trimming and J lost 6 bases; unmatched junction nucleotides: 4. CDR3 size: 11 residues. The CDR3 region is CASGEGFEQYF. For the CDR3, the DNA is TGTGCCAGCGGGGAGGGGTTCGAGCAGTACTTC.

The chain uses TRBV6-5 and TRBJ1-1; 7 nucleotides agree with TRBD1. Germline values: CDR1 MNHEY, CDR2 SVGAGI. The CDR3 totals 14 residues. The trim removed 8 bases at V and 1 base at J, leaving 7 bases unmatched. The CDR3 DNA is TGTGCCAGCTATCCGACAGGGCAGAACACTGAAGCTTTCTTT. This codes for CASYPTGQNTEAFF.

V and J are TRBV27 and TRBJ2-7; D call uncertain. The CDR3 extends over 14 amino acids. The V gene's germline CDR1 is MNHEY and CDR2 SMNVEV (reference sequence). Trimming stripped 3 bases from V and 5 bases from J, with 14 bases between. CDR3 sequence reads: CASSFSPRVDEQYF. The CDR3 DNA reads TGTGCCAGCAGTTTTTCACCGCGAGTCGACGAGCAGTACTTC.

The chain combines TRBV6-5 with TRBJ1-1, with a weak D call TRBD1 (6 bases). The ends were cut back, 5 bases at V and 4 bases at J, with 14 bases in the middle. This CDR3 contains 14 residues. Germline assignment: CDR1 MNHEY and CDR2 SVGAGI. The CDR3 here is CASSKTGETTEAFF. CDR3 nucleotides: TGTGCCAGCAGTAAGACAGGTGAGACCACTGAAGCTTTCTTT.

The chain couples TRBV11-2 to TRBJ1-2; tentative D call: TRBD1 (6 bases). The CDR3 has 16 amino acids. V was shortened by 5 bases and J by 0 bases, with 16 bases between the two germline ends. Germline CDR1 and CDR2: SGHAT and FQNNGV. This chain's CDR3 is CASSLGRGAPNYGYTF. For the CDR3, the DNA is TGTGCCAGCAGCCTGGGGAGGGGGGCGCCTAACTATGGCTACACCTTC.

The genes are TRBV28 and TRBJ2-1; tentatively, D is TRBD1 (6 bases). CDR3 length: 14 residues. V was clipped by 8 bases and J by 0 bases, with 11 bases between them. Germline-derived CDR1 and CDR2 are MDHEN and SYDVKM. The chain's CDR3 is CASGGSSSYNEQFF. DNA for the CDR3: TGTGCCAGCGGGGGCTCTAGCTCCTACAATGAGCAGTTCTTC.

This clone was counted once. J is TRBJ1-2 and V is TRBV2; D is unclear. The V end was cut by 8 bases, the J end by 8 bases, with 18 bases between. Germline lookup yields CDR1 SNHLY and CDR2 FYNNEI. The CDR3 length is 13 residues. CDR3 coding DNA: TGTGCCAGCGTCATAGAAGGAGGATGGGGCTACACCTTC. It codes for CASVIEGGWGYTF.

The genes are TRBV27 and TRBJ2-1; TRBD2 agrees at 9 bases. Germline CDR1 is MNHEY and CDR2 is SMNVEV (reference sequence). Trimming at V came to 2 bases and at J to 7 bases, leaving 9 bases not matched to a gene. This CDR3 has 16 residues. The CDR3 bases are TGTGCCAGCAGTTTAGGATTTAGCGGGAGCCAGAATGAGCAGTTCTTC. This encodes CASSLGFSGSQNEQFF.

The chain uses TRBV6-6 and TRBJ2-7; 7 nucleotides align to TRBD1. The CDR3 length is 13 residues. From germline, CDR1 is MNHNY and CDR2 SVGAGI (reference sequence). The trim removed 6 bases at V and 6 bases at J, leaving 8 bases unmatched. For the CDR3, the DNA is TGTGCCAGCAGGGGGTCTTCAGGGGGCGAGCAGTACTTC. As protein: CASRGSSGGEQYF.

The rearrangement uses TRBV5-1 and TRBJ1-3, with TRBD1 as a possible D gene (5 bases). This CDR3 has 14 residues. In germline, CDR1 is SGHRS, CDR2 YFSETQ. V gave up 4 bases and J gave up 0 bases, with 8 bases separating them. The chain's CDR3 is CASSPTVSGNTIYF. Written as DNA, the CDR3 is TGCGCCAGCAGCCCGACAGTCTCTGGAAACACCATATATTTT.

V and J are TRBV21-1 and TRBJ1-2; no DNA check was done on the table's D call, TRBD1. TRBV21-1 has pseudogene status. This CDR3 is 13 amino acids long. CDR3 sequence reads: CASSKRGKNGYTF. Written as DNA, the CDR3 is TGTGCCAGCAGCAAAAGGGGGAAGAATGGCTACACCTTC.

The chain recombines TRBV30 with TRBJ2-7; TRBD2 matches 10 bases. Germline V lookup: CDR1 GTSNPN, CDR2 SVGIG (reference sequence). With V trimmed by 2 bases and J by 0 bases, 4 bases remained unmatched. The CDR3 is made up of 15 amino acids. DNA for the CDR3: TGTGCCTGGAGTCGGCTAGCGGGAGTCTCCTACGAGCAGTACTTC. Residues: CAWSRLAGVSYEQYF.